These T cell receptor beta chains were read from a single sample in a study of persistence of HIV-infected CD4 T cells. Assay: immunoSEQ multiplex PCR; the TCRdb copy retains only in-frame clones and omits some. In the table there are about 64,000 clones, approximately 75% of which are singletons. These receptors are not linked to any known antigen. The sequencing here drew on CD4+ T cells sorted from PBMCs after approximately 19-hour stimulation, taken from a patient who received antiretroviral therapy. Receptor source: an adult man with HIV who was CMV-seropositive. Each CDR3 is given with its conserved first and last residue. A D gene is named only where the DNA matches it firmly. Where a row states a size, it is once, few, many or the class of an expanded clone; other rows omit it.

J gene,clone size,V gene,D gene,CDR3 protein,CDR3 DNA
TRBJ1-5,NA,TRBV19,NA,CAGGGLNQPQHF,TGTGCCGGAGGAGGGCTCAATCAGCCCCAGCATTTT
TRBJ1-4,NA,TRBV6-5,NA,CASSQDPARGKLFF,TGTGCCAGCAGCCAAGATCCAGCGCGAGGGAAACTGTTTTTT
TRBJ2-3,NA,TRBV9,TRBD2,CASSVGAGGPSTDTQYF,TGTGCCAGCAGCGTAGGAGCGGGGGGGCCTAGCACAGATACGCAGTATTTT
TRBJ1-2,NA,TRBV5-1,TRBD1,CASATGGYGYTF,TGCGCCAGCGCTACAGGGGGCTATGGCTACACCTTC
TRBJ1-5,NA,TRBV18,NA,CASSPSAELRSNQPQHF,TGTGCCAGCTCACCATCGGCCGAGCTGAGAAGCAATCAGCCCCAGCATTTT
TRBJ2-4,NA,TRBV15,NA,CATSRDNRGQPRLENIQYF,TGTGCCACCAGCAGAGATAATAGGGGGCAGCCCCGACTAGAAAACATTCAGTACTTC
TRBJ1-4,NA,TRBV5-6,TRBD1,CASSWGGTGRGTNEKLFF,TGTGCCAGCAGCTGGGGAGGGACAGGGAGAGGAACTAATGAAAAACTGTTTTTT
TRBJ2-6,few,TRBV5-1,NA,CASRSVPSGANVLTF,TGCGCCAGCAGAAGCGTACCCTCTGGGGCCAACGTCCTGACTTTC
TRBJ2-7,NA,TRBV6-5,TRBD2,CASSYRTSGVSYEQYF,TGTGCCAGCAGTTACCGGACTAGCGGGGTCTCCTACGAGCAGTACTTC
TRBJ2-6,NA,TRBV29-1,TRBD1,CSAGTGAGANVLTF,TGCAGCGCTGGGACAGGGGCCGGGGCCAACGTCCTGACTTTC
TRBJ1-2,NA,TRBV28,NA,CASSDVRGPSKGGYTF,TGTGCCAGCAGTGACGTGAGGGGACCTTCGAAGGGTGGCTACACCTTC
TRBJ2-4,NA,TRBV6-1,NA,CASSEMSAKNIQYF,TGTGCCAGCAGTGAAATGTCAGCCAAAAACATTCAGTACTTC
TRBJ1-5,few,TRBV19,NA,CASSIGTMSNQPQHF,TGTGCCAGTAGTATAGGGACCATGAGTAATCAGCCCCAGCATTTT
TRBJ2-2,NA,TRBV19,NA,CASSRSDRNTGELFF,TGTGCCAGTAGTCGATCGGACAGGAACACCGGGGAGCTGTTTTTT
TRBJ2-1,NA,TRBV19,TRBD2,CASSAPWGSGGNNEQFF,TGTGCCAGTAGTGCCCCCTGGGGTAGCGGGGGAAACAATGAGCAGTTCTTC